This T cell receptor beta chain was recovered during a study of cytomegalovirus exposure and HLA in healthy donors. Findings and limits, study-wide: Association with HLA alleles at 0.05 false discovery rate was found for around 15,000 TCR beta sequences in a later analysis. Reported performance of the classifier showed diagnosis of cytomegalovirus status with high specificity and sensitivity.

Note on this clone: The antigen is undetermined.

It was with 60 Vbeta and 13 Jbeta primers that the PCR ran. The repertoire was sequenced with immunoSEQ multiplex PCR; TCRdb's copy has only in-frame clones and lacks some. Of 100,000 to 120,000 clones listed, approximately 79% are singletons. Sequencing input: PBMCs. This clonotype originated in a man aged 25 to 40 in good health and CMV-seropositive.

The CDR3, as DNA: TGTGCCAGCAGCTTGGTGGCGGGGGGGCGGGAGACCCAGTACTTC. Translated: CASSLVAGGRETQYF. This chain links TRBV5-6 with TRBJ2-5; TRBD2 aligns across 9 bases. J lost 5 bases, V lost 0 bases, and 5 bases had no gene match. Germline loops: CDR1 SGHDT, CDR2 YYEEEE. The CDR3 contains 15 residues.